These T cell receptor beta chains were read from a single sample in a study of blood T cells in healthy people across ages. Using its own MiXCR run on the 5' RACE reads, TCRdb lists one record per CDR3 protein. This table holds over a million distinct CDR3 sequences, around 27% found once. These same data were also listed under a study on T cells of mothers and their children.

Sequencing was done on a sample of blood. These receptor sequences come from a girl aged 2 to 10 in good health. The CDR3 runs from the conserved cysteine through the conserved F or W. A D gene is named only where the DNA matches it firmly. Part of the rows lack a size; the others show once, few, many or a class for expanded clones.

>few|TRBJ1-6|.|TRBV3-1
TGTGCCAGCAGCCCAAGTCCCAGTGGGGATCTCCACTTT
CASSPSPSGDLHF
>.|TRBJ1-2|.|TRBV27
TGTGCCAGCTTTTCAAGGATAGGGCAGGGGCATGGCTACACCTTC
CASFSRIGQGHGYTF
>few|TRBJ2-7|TRBD2|TRBV5-1
TGCGCCAGCAGCCCCAGCGGGGATAGCTTCTACGAGCAGTACTTC
CASSPSGDSFYEQYF
>.|TRBJ1-2|.|TRBV5-5
TGTGCCAGCGATGACCGAAACTATGGCTACACCTTC
CASDDRNYGYTF
>.|TRBJ2-1|TRBD2|TRBV5-1
TGCGCCAGCAGCTCCGGGGCTCGGGGGGGGCCGCGGTCCTACAATGAGCAGTTCTTC
CASSSGARGGPRSYNEQFF
>.|TRBJ1-2|.|TRBV6-1
TGTGCCAGCTGTAAAGCCGGTGGGGCACCCAAGGACTATGACTACACCTTC
CASCKAGGAPKDYDYTF
>few|TRBJ1-4|TRBD1|TRBV4-3
TGCGCCAGCAGCCACTTCCAGCAGGGGGAGGAAAAACTGTTTTTT
CASSHFQQGEEKLFF
>few|TRBJ1-2|.|TRBV6-5
TGTGCCAGCAGTCAACGTAGGGAATATGGCTACACCTTC
CASSQRREYGYTF
>.|TRBJ2-7|.|TRBV6-1
TGTGCCAGCAGTGGCGACTCCCGGGGAACTGATTACGAGCAGTACTTC
CASSGDSRGTDYEQYF
>.|TRBJ2-7|TRBD1|TRBV29-1
TGCAGCGTTGGCCGACCGGGACAGGGGACTCCCGAGCAGTACTTC
CSVGRPGQGTPEQYF
>many|TRBJ1-1|.|TRBV4-3
TGCGCCAGCAGCCAAGACCATTTGGGTGGGGACACTGAAGCTTTCTTT
CASSQDHLGGDTEAFF
>few|TRBJ2-7|.|TRBV20-1
TGCAGTGCTAGAATTCTGGGAAGGGTCGAGCAGTACTTC
CSARILGRVEQYF
>.|TRBJ1-2|.|TRBV27
TGTGCCAGCAGAGGGGGGAATTTCTATGGCTACACCTTC
CASRGGNFYGYTF
>few|TRBJ2-7|.|TRBV29-1
TGCAGCGTTGAAAATTCGGCATTTCCCTACGAGCAGTACTTC
CSVENSAFPYEQYF
>.|TRBJ2-2|.|TRBV7-3
TGTGCCAGCAGCTTAATAGGGGACGCCGGGGAGCTGTTTTTT
CASSLIGDAGELFF
>.|TRBJ1-2|.|TRBV13
TGTGCCAGCAGCTTTACAGGGCAGGGCTATGGCTACACCTTC
CASSFTGQGYGYTF
>.|TRBJ2-1|.|TRBV6-6
TGTGCCAGCATCGAAAGGAGGGGGACCGCCCAAGAAAATGAGCAGTTCTTC
CASIERRGTAQENEQFF
>few|TRBJ2-1|TRBD2|TRBV2
TGTGCCAGCAGTGGAGAGCGGGGGTACAATGAGCAGTTCTTC
CASSGERGYNEQFF
>few|TRBJ2-7|TRBD2|TRBV6-5
TGTGCCAGCAGTCTTCTAGCGGGCCCCTACGAGCAGTACTTC
CASSLLAGPYEQYF
>few|TRBJ2-7|TRBD2|TRBV11-2
TGTGCCAGCAGGGGACTAGCGGGGTACAATGAGCAGTCCTTC
CASRGLAGYNEQSF
>.|TRBJ2-7|.|TRBV27
TGTGCCAGCAGTCCCCAGGTTCTGTACGAGCAGTACTTC
CASSPQVLYEQYF
>few|TRBJ1-1|.|TRBV29-1
TGCAGCGTTGGCGGGAACACAATGAACACTGAAGCTTTCTTT
CSVGGNTMNTEAFF
>.|TRBJ2-7|.|TRBV18
TGTGCCAGCTTACCACCCAGCGGAGCCTACGAGCAGTACTTC
CASLPPSGAYEQYF
>.|TRBJ2-7|TRBD2|TRBV29-1
TGCAGCGCTTCAACCGGGACTAGCGCCTACGAGCAGTACTTC
CSASTGTSAYEQYF
>.|TRBJ2-1|.|TRBV4-1
TGCGCCAGCAGCCAAGCCCGTGACGGGTACTCCTACAATGAGCAGTTCTTC
CASSQARDGYSYNEQFF
>few|TRBJ2-7|.|TRBV7-9
TGTGCCAGCAGCTTGTCAAAGAGCGAGCAGTACTTC
CASSLSKSEQYF
>few|TRBJ1-1|.|TRBV19
TGTGCCAGCCAGGACAGCATGAACACTGAAGCTTTCTTT
CASQDSMNTEAFF